The rows below give T cell receptor beta chains drawn from one sample of a study of regulatory T cells in long-lasting Graves disease. TCRdb ran MiXCR on the multiplex PCR reads and lists one entry per CDR3 protein. The sample yields over 350,000 distinct CDR3 sequences, less than 25% seen once. The sample consisted of peripheral blood mononuclear cells (PBMCs), taken when the disease was refractory, from a patient treated with antithyroid drugs. The source of these receptors is a female donor with Graves disease. Each CDR3 is given with its conserved first and last residue. A D gene is named only where the DNA matches it firmly. For some rows the clone size is stated as once, few or many, or as a class when expanded; others skip it.

TRBV10-3,TRBJ1-1,-,-,CAITPGLGEAFF,TGTGCCATCACCCCGGGCCTCGGTGAGGCTTTCTTT
TRBV12-3/TRBV12-4,TRBJ2-1,few,-,CASSLGHYNEQFF,TGTGCCAGCAGTTTGGGACACTACAATGAGCAGTTCTTC
TRBV5-5,TRBJ2-4,many,-,CASSPSGQNIQYF,TGTGCCAGCAGCCCTTCGGGCCAAAACATTCAGTACTTC
TRBV28,TRBJ1-3,few,-,CASIRGALSGNTIYF,TGTGCCAGCATCAGAGGAGCCCTCTCTGGAAACACCATATATTTT
TRBV29-1,TRBJ2-1,-,-,CSVPGLEQFF,TGCAGCGTTCCCGGACTGGAGCAGTTCTTC
TRBV5-8,TRBJ2-2,-,-,CASSYTRSFTGELFF,TGTGCCAGCAGCTACACTAGGAGTTTCACCGGGGAGCTGTTTTTT
TRBV6-1,TRBJ2-7,few,TRBD1,CASSSQGSPYEQYF,TGTGCCAGCAGCTCACAGGGGTCTCCCTACGAGCAGTACTTC
TRBV4-2,TRBJ1-6,few,-,CASSQERDSPLHF,TGTGCCAGCAGCCAAGAGCGGGATTCACCCCTCCACTTT
TRBV7-9,TRBJ2-7,few,TRBD2,CASSHTPIAGVKGEQYF,TGTGCCAGCAGCCACACGCCAATAGCGGGAGTGAAGGGCGAGCAGTACTTC
TRBV20-1,TRBJ2-7,-,TRBD2,CSARSGSSGKFYEQYF,TGCAGTGCCAGAAGCGGGAGTAGCGGGAAATTCTACGAGCAGTACTTC
TRBV18,TRBJ2-7,few,-,CASSLKPGPGLNEQYF,TGTGCCAGCTCACTCAAACCGGGACCAGGCTTAAACGAGCAGTACTTC
TRBV27,TRBJ2-7,-,-,CASSLFAESSYEQYF,TGTGCCAGCAGTTTATTTGCGGAAAGCTCCTACGAGCAGTACTTC
TRBV6-1,TRBJ1-5,many,TRBD1,CASSETGKGLGNQPQHF,TGTGCCAGCAGTGAGACAGGGAAGGGACTCGGGAATCAGCCCCAGCATTTT
TRBV28,TRBJ2-2,-,TRBD2,CASSSPGLAGEWNTGELFF,TGTGCCAGCAGTTCCCCGGGACTAGCGGGAGAATGGAACACCGGGGAGCTGTTTTTT
TRBV3-1,TRBJ2-1,-,TRBD1,CASSHAGTGNNEQFF,TGTGCCAGCAGCCACGCGGGGACAGGGAACAATGAGCAGTTCTTC
TRBV12-3/TRBV12-4,TRBJ1-1,many,-,CASSFPRDGPSRTEAFF,TGTGCCAGCAGTTTCCCCCGGGACGGACCCTCGAGGACTGAAGCTTTCTTT
TRBV7-6,TRBJ2-1,-,-,CASSQRLENEQFF,TGTGCCAGCAGCCAAAGACTAGAGAATGAGCAGTTCTTC
TRBV30,TRBJ1-2,-,-,CAWRVGQIQDGYTF,TGTGCCTGGAGGGTGGGGCAGATCCAAGACGGCTACACCTTC
TRBV6-2/TRBV6-3,TRBJ1-1,-,-,CASRTRGAAEAFF,TGTGCCAGCAGGACAAGGGGGGCGGCTGAAGCTTTCTTT
TRBV6-1,TRBJ2-5,many,-,CASNSLEGYQETQYF,TGTGCCAGCAATAGCCTGGAGGGGTACCAAGAGACCCAGTACTTC
TRBV6-1,TRBJ1-1,few,TRBD1,CASSKDLQGLTEAFF,TGTGCCAGCAGCAAAGACTTACAGGGGCTCACTGAAGCTTTCTTT
TRBV29-1,TRBJ2-7,few,-,CSVLSSTYEQYF,TGCAGCGTTTTGAGTTCCACCTACGAGCAGTACTTC
TRBV5-1,TRBJ2-7,-,TRBD2,CASSQNSRLASDEQYF,TGCGCCAGCAGCCAAAACAGCAGACTAGCGAGCGACGAGCAGTACTTC
TRBV20-1,TRBJ2-7,many,TRBD1,CSATSGTVTYEQYF,TGCAGTGCTACCTCCGGGACAGTAACGTACGAGCAGTACTTC
TRBV20-1,TRBJ1-6,-,-,CSAGEGNSPLHF,TGCAGCGCCGGAGAAGGGAATTCACCCCTCCACTTT
TRBV28,TRBJ1-2,many,-,CASSFEGYGYTF,TGTGCCAGCAGTTTCGAAGGCTATGGCTACACCTTC